These 11 T cell receptor beta chains were sequenced from one sample in a study of shared clonotypes between healthy human individuals. TCRdb keeps only in-frame clones here, not all; method: immunoSEQ multiplex PCR. This sample has around 440,000 clones, with approximately 77% found just once. The sequencing sample was made of PBMCs. The source is a woman aged 35 to 49 in good health. Some clones in this sample may be carry-over from other donors' samples.

This sequence joins TRBV29-1 and TRBJ2-1; the match to TRBD2 covers 11 bases. This CDR3 has 15 residues. Germline V gives CDR1 SQVTM, CDR2 ANQGSEA. With V trimmed by 3 bases and J by 12 bases, 13 bases remained unmatched. In DNA form, the CDR3 reads TGCAGCGTTGAGCAGGGGCTAGCGGGAGGCACGGGGCAGTTCTTC. Protein product: CSVEQGLAGGTGQFF.

To note about this clone: With a far larger clone one base away, a read error is the likely cause. The chain joins TRBV18 to TRBJ2-5; possible D gene TRBD2, 6 bases. This CDR3 is 16 amino acids long. CDR1 is KGHSH and CDR2 is LQKENI in the germline V gene. V was shortened by 0 bases and J by 4 bases, with 15 bases between the two germline ends. CDR3 bases: TGTGCCAGCTCACCACCGGTCTCGGCGGGGTCAGAGACCCAGTACTTC. This codes for CASSPPVSAGSETQYF.

Turning to this clone: A far larger clone is only one base removed, so a read error is likely. Other DNA sequences in this sample translate to the same CDR3. The genes are TRBV7-9 and TRBJ2-5; D may match TRBD1 or TRBD2 (7 bases each). Per germline, CDR1 SEHNR and CDR2 FQNEAQ (reference sequence). CDR3 size: 16 residues. V lost 5 bases to trimming and J lost 11 bases, with 27 bases between them. CDR3 nucleotides: TGTGCCAGCAGCCGGGGAGGGACAGCGGACTCCTATGAGCAGTACTTC. The encoded protein is CASSRGGTADSYEQYF.

This chain links TRBV10-2 with TRBJ2-1; 9 bases are shared with TRBD2. The V segment lost 5 bases and the J segment 5 bases; nucleotides outside the gene matches: 7. The CDR3 loop spans 15 amino acids. Germline V CDR1 and CDR2: WSHSY, SAAADI. The CDR3 region has the DNA TGCGCCAGCAGTTCCCGCGGGAGGGGAAACAATGAGCAGTTCTTC. Amino acid sequence: CASSSRGRGNNEQFF.

This clone was seen just once. This chain uses TRBV6-1 with TRBJ2-3, with D unclear. The CDR3 totals 15 residues. Germline loops: CDR1 MNHNS, CDR2 SASEGT. The germline V and J ends were trimmed by 6 bases and 2 bases, with 15 bases remaining between them. The chain's CDR3 is CASSGFRRATDTQYF. Written as DNA, the CDR3 is TGTGCCAGCAGCGGGTTCCGTAGAGCCACAGATACGCAGTATTTT.

This sequence joins TRBV5-1 and TRBJ2-7; 7 nucleotides match TRBD1. With 0 bases clipped from V and 6 bases from J, the junction kept 12 bases outside the gene matches. CDR3 size: 16 residues. In germline, CDR1 is SGHRS, CDR2 YFSETQ. CDR3 bases: TGCGCCAGCAGCTTGGCCGCTGGACAGGTGGGACGCGAGCAGTACTTC. Translation gives CASSLAAGQVGREQYF.

This chain uses TRBV28 with TRBJ2-1; D gene unclear. The CDR3 is made up of 11 amino acids. CDR1 and CDR2 (germline): MDHEN, SYDVKM. Trimming took 7 bases from V and 4 from J, leaving 5 bases between them. The CDR3 is CASNIYNEQFF. The CDR3 DNA is TGTGCCAGCAACATTTACAATGAGCAGTTCTTC.

The genes are TRBV27 and TRBJ2-1; 10 positions match TRBD1. CDR1 is MNHEY and CDR2 is SMNVEV in the germline V gene (reference sequence). CDR3 length equals 16 residues. The V segment lost 6 bases and the J segment 3 bases; nucleotides outside the gene matches: 8. The CDR3 loop is CASRQHRDRGYNEQFF. The CDR3 DNA reads TGTGCCAGCAGACAACACCGGGACAGGGGCTACAATGAGCAGTTCTTC.

J is TRBJ1-1 and V is TRBV5-1; TRBD1 aligns across 7 bases. Germline V gene lookup returns CDR1 SGHRS and CDR2 YFSETQ. The CDR3 spans 16 residues. V dropped 0 bases and J dropped 0; count of bases not matched to a gene: 5. The CDR3 DNA sequence: TGCGCCAGCAGCTTGGCGAGGGGGCGCGTGAACACTGAAGCTTTCTTT. Its translation is CASSLARGRVNTEAFF.

The V and J genes are TRBV7-2 and TRBJ2-7; D not resolved. Per the germline V gene, CDR1 is SGHTA and CDR2 is FQGNSA. Trimming removed 5 bases from V and 7 bases from J, with 0 bases in between. The CDR3 sequence is 8 residues long. The CDR3 DNA reads TGTGCCAGCAGCGAGCAGTACTTC. Its protein product is CASSEQYF.

The V gene is TRBV7-2, the J gene TRBJ2-7; TRBD1 matches 9 bases. Germline V lookup: CDR1 SGHTA, CDR2 FQGNSA. V lost 5 bases, J lost 3 bases, and 5 bases stayed unmatched. The CDR3 runs 14 residues. CDR3 sequence (DNA): TGTGCCAGCAGCCAAGACAGGGGGGGCTACGAGCAGTACTTC. Translated: CASSQDRGGYEQYF.